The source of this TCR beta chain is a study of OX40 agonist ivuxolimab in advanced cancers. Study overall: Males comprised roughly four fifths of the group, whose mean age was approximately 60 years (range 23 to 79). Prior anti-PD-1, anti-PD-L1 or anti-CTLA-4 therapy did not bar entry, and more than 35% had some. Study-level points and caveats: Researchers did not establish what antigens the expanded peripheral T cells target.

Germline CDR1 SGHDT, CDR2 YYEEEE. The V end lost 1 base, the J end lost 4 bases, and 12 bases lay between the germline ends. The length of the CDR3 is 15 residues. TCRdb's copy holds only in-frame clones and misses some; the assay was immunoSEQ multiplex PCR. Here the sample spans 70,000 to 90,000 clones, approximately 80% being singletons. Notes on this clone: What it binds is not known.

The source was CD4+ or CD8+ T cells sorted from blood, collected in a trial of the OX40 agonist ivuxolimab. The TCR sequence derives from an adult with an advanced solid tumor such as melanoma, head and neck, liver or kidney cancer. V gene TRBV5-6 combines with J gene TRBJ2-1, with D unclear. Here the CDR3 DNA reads TGTGCCAGCAGCTTGTATGGTCCTTCTTACAATGAGCAGTTCTTC. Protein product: CASSLYGPSYNEQFF.